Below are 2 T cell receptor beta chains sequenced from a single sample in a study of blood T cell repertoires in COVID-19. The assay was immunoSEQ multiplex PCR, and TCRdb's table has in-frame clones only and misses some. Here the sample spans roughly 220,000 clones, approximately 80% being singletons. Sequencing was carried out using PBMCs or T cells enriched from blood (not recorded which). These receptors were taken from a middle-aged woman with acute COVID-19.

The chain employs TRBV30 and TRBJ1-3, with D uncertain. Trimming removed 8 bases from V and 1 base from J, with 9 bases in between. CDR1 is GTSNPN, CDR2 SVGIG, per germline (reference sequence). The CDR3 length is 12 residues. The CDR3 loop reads CAPPQSGNTIYF. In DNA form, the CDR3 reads TGTGCCCCCCCTCAGTCTGGAAACACCATATATTTT.

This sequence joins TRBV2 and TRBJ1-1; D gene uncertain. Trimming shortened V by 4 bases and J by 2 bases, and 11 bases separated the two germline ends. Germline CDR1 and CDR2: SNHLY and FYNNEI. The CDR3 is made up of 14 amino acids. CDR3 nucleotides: TGTGCCAGCAGTGCACTAGGCAGTAACACTGAAGCTTTCTTT. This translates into CASSALGSNTEAFF. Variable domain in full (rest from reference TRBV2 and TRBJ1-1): EPEVTQTPSHQVTQMGQEVILRCVPISNHLYFYWYRQILGQKVEFLVSFYNNEISEKSEIFDDQFSVERPDGSNFTLKIRSTKLEDSAMYFCASSALGSNTEAFFGQGTRLTVV.